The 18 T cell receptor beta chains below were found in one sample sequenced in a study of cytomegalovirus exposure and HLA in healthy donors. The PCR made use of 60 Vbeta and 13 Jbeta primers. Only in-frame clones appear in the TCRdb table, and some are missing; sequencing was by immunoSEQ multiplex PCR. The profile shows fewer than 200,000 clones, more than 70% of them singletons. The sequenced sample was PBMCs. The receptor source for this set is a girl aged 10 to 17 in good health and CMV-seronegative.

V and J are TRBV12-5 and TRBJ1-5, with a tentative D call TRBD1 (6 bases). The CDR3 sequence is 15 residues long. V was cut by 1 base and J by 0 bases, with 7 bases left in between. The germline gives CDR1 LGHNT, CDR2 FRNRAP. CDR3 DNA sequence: TGTGCTAGTGGTTTGGGGACAGCTAGCAATCAGCCCCAGCATTTT. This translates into CASGLGTASNQPQHF.

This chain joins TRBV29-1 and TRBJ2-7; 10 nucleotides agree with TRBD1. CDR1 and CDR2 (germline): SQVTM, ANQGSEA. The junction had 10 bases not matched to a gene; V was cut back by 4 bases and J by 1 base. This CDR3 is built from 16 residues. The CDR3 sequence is CSVVVTGQGTSYEQYF. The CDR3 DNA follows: TGCAGCGTTGTTGTTACGGGACAGGGGACTTCCTACGAGCAGTACTTC.

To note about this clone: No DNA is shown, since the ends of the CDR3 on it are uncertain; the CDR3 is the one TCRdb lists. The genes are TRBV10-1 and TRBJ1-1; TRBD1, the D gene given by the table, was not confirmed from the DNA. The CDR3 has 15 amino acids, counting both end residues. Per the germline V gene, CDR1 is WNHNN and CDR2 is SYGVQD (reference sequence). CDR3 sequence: CASSTSRQGRTEAFF.

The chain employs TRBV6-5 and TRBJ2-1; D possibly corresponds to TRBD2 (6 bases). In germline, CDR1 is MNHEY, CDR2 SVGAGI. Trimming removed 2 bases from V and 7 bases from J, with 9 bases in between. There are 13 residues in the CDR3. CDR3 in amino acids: CASSYREENEQFF. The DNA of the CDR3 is TGTGCCAGCAGTTACAGGGAGGAAAATGAGCAGTTCTTC.

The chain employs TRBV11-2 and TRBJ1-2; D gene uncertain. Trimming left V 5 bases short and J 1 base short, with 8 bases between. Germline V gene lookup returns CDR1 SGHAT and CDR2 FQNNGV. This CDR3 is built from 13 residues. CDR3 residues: CASSETINYGYTF. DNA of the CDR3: TGTGCCAGCAGCGAGACAATTAACTATGGCTACACCTTC.

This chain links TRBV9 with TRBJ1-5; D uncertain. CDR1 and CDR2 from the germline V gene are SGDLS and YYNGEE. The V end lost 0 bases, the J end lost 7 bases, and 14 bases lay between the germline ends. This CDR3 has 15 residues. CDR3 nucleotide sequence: TGTGCCAGCAGCGTAGATGGGAGGGAGGGACAGCCCCAGCATTTT. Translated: CASSVDGREGQPQHF.

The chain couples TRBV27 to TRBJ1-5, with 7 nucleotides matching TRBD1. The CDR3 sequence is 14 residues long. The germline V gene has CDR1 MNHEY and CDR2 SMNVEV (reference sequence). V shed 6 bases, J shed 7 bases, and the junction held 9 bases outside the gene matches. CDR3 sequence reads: CASSFRGAEQPQHF. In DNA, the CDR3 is TGTGCCAGCAGCTTCAGGGGGGCAGAACAGCCCCAGCATTTT.

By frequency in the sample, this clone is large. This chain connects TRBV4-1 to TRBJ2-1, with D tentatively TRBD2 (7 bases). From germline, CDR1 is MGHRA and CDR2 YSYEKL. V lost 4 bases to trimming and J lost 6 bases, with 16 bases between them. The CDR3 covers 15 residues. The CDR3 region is CASSLGGGPFNEQFF. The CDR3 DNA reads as TGCGCCAGCAGCCTTGGGGGGGGGCCATTCAATGAGCAGTTCTTC.

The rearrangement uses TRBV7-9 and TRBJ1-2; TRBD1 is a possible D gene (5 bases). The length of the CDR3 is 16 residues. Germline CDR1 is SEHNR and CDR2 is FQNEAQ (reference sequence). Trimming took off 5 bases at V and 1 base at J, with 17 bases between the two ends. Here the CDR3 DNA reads TGTGCCAGCAGCCAAACAACAGGATTGATTAACTATGGCTACACCTTC. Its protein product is CASSQTTGLINYGYTF.

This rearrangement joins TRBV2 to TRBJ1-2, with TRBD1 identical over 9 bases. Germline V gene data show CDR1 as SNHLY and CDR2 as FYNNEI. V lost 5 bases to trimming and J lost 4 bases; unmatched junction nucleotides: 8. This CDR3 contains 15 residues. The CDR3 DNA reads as TGTGCCAGCAGTAGCCAACAGGGGGCGGTCTATGGCTACACCTTC. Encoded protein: CASSSQQGAVYGYTF.

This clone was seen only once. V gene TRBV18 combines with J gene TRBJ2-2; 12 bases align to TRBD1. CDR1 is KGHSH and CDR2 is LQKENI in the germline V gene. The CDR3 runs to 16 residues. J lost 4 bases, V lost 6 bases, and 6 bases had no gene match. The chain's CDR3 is CASSEGQGASTGELFF. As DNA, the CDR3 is TGTGCCAGCTCGGAGGGACAGGGGGCGAGCACCGGGGAGCTGTTTTTT.

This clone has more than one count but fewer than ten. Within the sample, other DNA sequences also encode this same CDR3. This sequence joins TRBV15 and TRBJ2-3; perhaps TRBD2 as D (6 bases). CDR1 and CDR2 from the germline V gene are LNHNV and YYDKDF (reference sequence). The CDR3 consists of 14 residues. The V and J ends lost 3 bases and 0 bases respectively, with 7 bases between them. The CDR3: CATSRAGSTDTQYF. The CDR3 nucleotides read TGTGCCACCAGCAGGGCGGGGAGCACAGATACGCAGTATTTT.

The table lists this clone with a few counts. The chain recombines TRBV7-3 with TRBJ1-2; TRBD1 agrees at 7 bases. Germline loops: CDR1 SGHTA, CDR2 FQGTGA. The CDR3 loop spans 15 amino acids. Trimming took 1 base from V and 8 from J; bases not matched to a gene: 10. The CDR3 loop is CASSLNVDRAYGYTF. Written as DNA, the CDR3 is TGTGCCAGCAGCTTAAACGTCGACAGGGCCTACGGCTACACCTTC.

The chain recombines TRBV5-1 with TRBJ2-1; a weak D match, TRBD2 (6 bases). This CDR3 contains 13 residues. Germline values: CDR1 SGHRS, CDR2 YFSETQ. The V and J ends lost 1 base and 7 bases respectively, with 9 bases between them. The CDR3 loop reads CASSLSAGNEQFF. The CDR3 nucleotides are TGCGCCAGCAGCTTGTCCGCGGGAAATGAGCAGTTCTTC.

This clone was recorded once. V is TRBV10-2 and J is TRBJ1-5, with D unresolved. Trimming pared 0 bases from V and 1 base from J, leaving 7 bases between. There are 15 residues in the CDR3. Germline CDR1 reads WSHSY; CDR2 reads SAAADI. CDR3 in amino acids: CASSESGGSNQPQHF. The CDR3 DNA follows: TGCGCCAGCAGTGAGTCTGGCGGGAGCAATCAGCCCCAGCATTTT.

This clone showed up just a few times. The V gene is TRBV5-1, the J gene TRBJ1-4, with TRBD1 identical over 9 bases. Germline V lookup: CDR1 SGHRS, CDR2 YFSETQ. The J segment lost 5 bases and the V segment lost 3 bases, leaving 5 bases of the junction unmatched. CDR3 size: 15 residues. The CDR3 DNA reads TGCGCCAGCAGCTCAAACAGGGGGCAGAATGAAAAACTGTTTTTT. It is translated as CASSSNRGQNEKLFF.

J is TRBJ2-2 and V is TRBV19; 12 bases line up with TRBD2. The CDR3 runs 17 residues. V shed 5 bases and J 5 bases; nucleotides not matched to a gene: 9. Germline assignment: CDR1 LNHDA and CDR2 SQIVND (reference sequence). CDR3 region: CASSPLAGGPKTGELFF. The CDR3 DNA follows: TGTGCCAGTAGTCCACTAGCGGGGGGCCCTAAGACCGGGGAGCTGTTTTTT.

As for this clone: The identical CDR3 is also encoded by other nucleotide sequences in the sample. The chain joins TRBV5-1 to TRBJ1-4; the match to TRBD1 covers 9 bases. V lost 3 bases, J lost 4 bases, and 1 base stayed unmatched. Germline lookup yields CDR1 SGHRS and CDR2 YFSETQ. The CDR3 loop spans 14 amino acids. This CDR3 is CASSSGQGNEKLFF. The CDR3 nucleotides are TGCGCCAGCAGCTCGGGACAGGGTAATGAAAAACTGTTTTTT.